A few counts support the clone carrying this T cell receptor (beta chain). Its antigen is unknown. Germline CDR1 and CDR2: KGHSH and LQKENI. CDR3 length: 14 residues. V was shortened by 1 base and J by 7 bases, with 10 bases between the two germline ends. The data derive from a study of long-term antiretroviral therapy in people with HIV. Findings and limits, study-wide: HIV repertoires spanned tighter CDR3 length ranges than controls did. Blood specimens, gathered between the mid-2000s and the late 2010s, were possibly obtained under older ART regimens.

Runs used v3.0 of the immunoSEQ assay and were done at survey level. Data came from immunoSEQ multiplex PCR; TCRdb stores just in-frame clones and leaves some out. Found here are under 30,000 clones, roughly 80% of them singletons; the top ten hold 6% to 8%. The input for sequencing was unsorted PBMCs, taken 0.3 years after starting antiretroviral therapy. The TCR comes from a man aged 40-50 years with HIV. The chain is built from TRBV18 and TRBJ1-4; unclear D gene. The CDR3 sequence: CASSPQGESEKLFF. The CDR3 DNA reads as TGTGCCAGCTCACCACAAGGTGAAAGTGAAAAACTGTTTTTT. Together with reference TRBV18 and TRBJ1-4, the CDR3 gives the full variable domain: NAGVMQNPRHLVRRRGQEARLRCSPMKGHSHVYWYRQLPEEGLKFMVYLQKENIIDESGMPKERFSAEFPKEGPSILRIQQVVRGDSAAYFCASSPQGESEKLFFGSGTQLSVL.